This entry is about one TCR beta chain. Original analysis: Counts of nucleated cells, estimated from reference gene primer amplification, were obtained. Generated by immunoSEQ multiplex PCR, the TCRdb table keeps only in-frame clones and is missing some. V, J and clone size are those of that table, while D and trimming were read from the DNA. Of approximately 150,000 clones detected, around four fifths appear once; the ten largest clones hold roughly 18%. These data are taken from a study of blood T cell repertoires in COVID-19. About the study: Sites in the United States, Italy and Spain provided acute and convalescent COVID-19 samples. The analysed material was cDNA or gDNA that came from T cells, B-cell-depleted T cells, or PBMCs.

V was pared by 5 bases and J by 0 bases, with 5 bases between. The length of the CDR3 is 14 residues. Germline CDR1 and CDR2: LNHDA and SQIVND (reference sequence). The J gene is TRBJ2-6, the V gene TRBV19, with D maybe TRBD2 (5 bases). This sequence was found in a woman between 70 and 85 years old who had recovered from COVID-19. What was sequenced was peripheral blood. The CDR3 sequence is CASSRGSGANVLTF. In DNA, the CDR3 is TGTGCCAGTAGTCGGGGCTCTGGGGCCAACGTCCTGACTTTC.